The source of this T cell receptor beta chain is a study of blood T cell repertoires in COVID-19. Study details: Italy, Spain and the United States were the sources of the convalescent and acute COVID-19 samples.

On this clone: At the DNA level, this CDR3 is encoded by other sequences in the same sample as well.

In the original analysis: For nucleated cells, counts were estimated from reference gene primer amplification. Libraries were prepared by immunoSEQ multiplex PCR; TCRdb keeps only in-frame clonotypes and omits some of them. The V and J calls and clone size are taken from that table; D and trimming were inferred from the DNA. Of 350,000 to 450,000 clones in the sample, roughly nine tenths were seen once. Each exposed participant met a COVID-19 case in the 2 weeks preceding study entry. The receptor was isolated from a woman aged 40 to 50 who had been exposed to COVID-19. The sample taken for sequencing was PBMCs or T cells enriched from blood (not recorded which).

The chain's CDR3 is CASSYSSGYTF. CDR3 nucleotide sequence: TGTGCCAGCAGTTACTCGTCAGGCTACACCTTC. The J gene is TRBJ1-2, the V gene TRBV6-2 or TRBV6-3; D is ambiguous. This CDR3 has 11 amino acids. Between the trimmed V and J ends, which lost 0 bases and 8 bases, there was a span of 4 bases. Germline lookup yields CDR1 MNHEY and CDR2 SVGEGT.